The 24 T cell receptor beta chains in this list originate from one sample, sequenced in a study of vaccination and CD4 T cells after COVID-19. An Oncomine TCR Beta short-read assay was used to sequence the DNA from cultured CD4+ T cells. TCRdb reprocessed the PCR reads via MiXCR and lists one record per CDR3 protein. The table lists more than 10,000 distinct CDR3 sequences, nearly 80% of them singletons, with roughly 31% in the top ten. Treatment denoted: roughly 11-day PBMC culture with coronavirus spike peptide pools or control peptides (ViraFEST assay). Antigens of these TCRs are unknown. Input material: CD4+ T cells from blood, cultured in vitro. Receptor source: a human donor who had recovered from COVID-19.

The J gene is TRBJ1-5, the V gene TRBV20-1, with D maybe TRBD1 (6 bases). The CDR3 contains 14 residues. The V end was cut by 2 bases, the J end by 4 bases, with 12 bases between. The germline gives CDR1 DFQATT, CDR2 SNEGSKA (reference sequence). CDR3 in amino acids: CSARTLGGNQPQHF. DNA of the CDR3: TGCAGTGCTAGAACATTAGGGGGAAATCAGCCCCAGCATTTT.

V is TRBV19 and J is TRBJ2-7, with 10 bases matching TRBD2. The CDR3 spans 15 residues. V lost 3 bases and J lost 2; bases outside the gene matches: 4. Germline V gene sequence: CDR1 LNHDA, CDR2 SQIVND (reference sequence). The CDR3 nucleotides are TGTGCCAGTAGTATTGCTAGCGGGAGCGCCTACGAGCAGTACTTC. Its protein is CASSIASGSAYEQYF.

This clonotype was detected once. As DNA, the CDR3 is TGTGCCAGCAAGGGACTTAATTCACCCCTCCACTTT. It codes for CASKGLNSPLHF. The chain uses TRBV2 and TRBJ1-6; D perhaps matches TRBD1 (5 bases). Trimming cost V 7 bases and J 6 bases, with 7 bases left between them. The CDR3 is made up of 12 amino acids. Per the germline V gene, CDR1 is SNHLY and CDR2 is FYNNEI.

This clonotype was found a few times. The J gene is TRBJ1-5, the V gene TRBV7-2; TRBD1 might be the D (5 bases). The CDR3 sequence is 15 residues long. Trimming removed 1 base from V and 3 bases from J, with 10 bases in between. Germline values: CDR1 SGHTA, CDR2 FQGNSA. CDR3 bases: TGTGCCAGCAGCTTAGTGTCAGGGTTCAATCAGCCCCAGCATTTT. Translating it yields CASSLVSGFNQPQHF.

The chain links TRBV30 to TRBJ1-1, with D uncertain. V gave up 3 bases and J gave up 4 bases, with 9 bases separating them. Germline V CDR1 and CDR2: GTSNPN, SVGIG (reference sequence). The CDR3 sequence is 12 residues long. CDR3 DNA: TGTGCCTGGAGCAAACGATCCACTGAAGCTTTCTTT. Amino acid sequence: CAWSKRSTEAFF.

This clonotype was detected only a few times. The chain carries TRBV20-1 and TRBJ1-5, with D unresolved. Germline CDR1 and CDR2: DFQATT and SNEGSKA (reference sequence). The V end lost 3 bases, the J end lost 4 bases, and 7 bases lay between the germline ends. This CDR3 spans 12 amino acids. CDR3: CSASEGNQPQHF. CDR3 sequence (DNA): TGCAGTGCTAGCGAAGGGAATCAGCCCCAGCATTTT.

DNA of the CDR3: TGTGCCACCAGCAGGACAGGGGGCAATCAGCCCCAGCATTTT. It yields the protein CATSRTGGNQPQHF. The V call is TRBV15, the J call TRBJ1-5; 8 nucleotides align to TRBD1. This CDR3 has 14 amino acids. From germline, CDR1 is LNHNV and CDR2 YYDKDF (reference sequence). Trimming removed 3 bases from V and 2 bases from J; junction bases left unmatched: 0. Full variable domain (remainder filled in from reference TRBV15 and TRBJ1-5): DAMVIQNPRYQVTQFGKPVTLSCSQTLNHNVMYWYQQKSSQAPKLLFHYYDKDFNNEADTPDNFQSRRPNTSFCFLDIRSPGLGDTAMYLCATSRTGGNQPQHFGDGTRLSIL.

The rearrangement uses TRBV6-1 and TRBJ1-5; 8 bases agree with TRBD1. J was trimmed by 0 bases and V by 6 bases; bases with no gene match: 4. Germline V gene lookup returns CDR1 MNHNS and CDR2 SASEGT. CDR3 length: 15 residues. Here the CDR3 DNA reads TGTGCCAGCAGCCCGGACAGGGTTAGCAATCAGCCCCAGCATTTT. As protein: CASSPDRVSNQPQHF.

V is TRBV6-1 and J is TRBJ1-5; 8 nucleotides agree with TRBD1. J lost 4 bases, V lost 6 bases, and 11 bases had no gene match. Per the germline V gene, CDR1 is MNHNS and CDR2 is SASEGT. The length of the CDR3 is 16 residues. Here the CDR3 DNA reads TGTGCCAGCAGCCCAACGTGGACAGGGTCTAATCAGCCCCAGCATTTT. It specifies CASSPTWTGSNQPQHF.

This chain joins TRBV6-2 or TRBV6-3 and TRBJ1-2; 11 bases line up with TRBD1. The trim removed 2 bases at V and 4 bases at J, leaving 12 bases unmatched. This CDR3 region has 18 residues. Germline CDR1 reads MNHEY; CDR2 reads SVGEGT. CDR3 coding DNA: TGTGCCAGCAGTTACGATCTGGCGGACAGGGGGCGCGGCTATGGCTACACCTTC. This encodes CASSYDLADRGRGYGYTF.

V gene TRBV6-1 combines with J gene TRBJ2-7; unclear D gene. In germline, CDR1 is MNHNS, CDR2 SASEGT. Trimming took 4 bases from V and 3 from J, leaving 13 bases between them. This CDR3 has 14 residues. The CDR3 region has the DNA TGTGCCAGCAGTGGTCATTTTCCTTTCTACGAGCAGTACTTC. Its protein is CASSGHFPFYEQYF.

The chain uses TRBV28 and TRBJ2-6; no clear D gene. V was clipped by 1 base and J by 0 bases, with 19 bases between them. Germline lookup yields CDR1 MDHEN and CDR2 SYDVKM. The CDR3 consists of 20 residues. This CDR3 is CASSLLATDPQHSGANVLTF. CDR3 coding DNA: TGTGCCAGCAGTTTATTAGCCACGGACCCGCAACACTCTGGGGCCAACGTCCTGACTTTC.

The chain joins TRBV24-1 to TRBJ2-2, with D possibly TRBD1 on 6 matching bases. The CDR3 has 15 residues. Germline CDR1 KGHDR, CDR2 SFDVKD. V lost 4 bases to trimming and J lost 4 bases, with 12 bases between them. CDR3 sequence (DNA): TGTGCCACCAGTGACCCCAGGGGAGCCACCGGGGAGCTGTTTTTT. This gives the protein CATSDPRGATGELFF.

The CDR3 nucleotides are TGCAGTGCTAGATTTCGCGCCAACACTGAAGCTTTCTTT. Protein product: CSARFRANTEAFF. The rearrangement links TRBV20-1 to TRBJ1-1; no clear D gene. This CDR3 spans 13 amino acids. V was trimmed by 2 bases and J by 2 bases, leaving 9 bases between them. From germline, CDR1 is DFQATT and CDR2 SNEGSKA (reference sequence).

The chain employs TRBV28 and TRBJ2-5, with TRBD2 as a possible D gene (5 bases). The CDR3 consists of 15 residues. The V and J ends lost 5 bases and 5 bases respectively, with 18 bases between them. Looked up from germline, CDR1 is MDHEN and CDR2 is SYDVKM. This CDR3 reads CASSLPPRGRETQYF. In DNA form, the CDR3 reads TGTGCCAGCAGTCTCCCCCCCCGGGGTCGGGAGACCCAGTACTTC.

V usage is TRBV7-8 and J usage is TRBJ2-7; 11 bases align to TRBD2. Germline V lookup: CDR1 SGHVS, CDR2 FQNEAQ. The CDR3 runs to 17 residues. Losses at the gene ends were 8 bases for V and 0 bases for J; bases not matched to a gene: 12. The CDR3 bases are TGTGCCAGCGAGGGTAGCGGGAGGGCCCTCAGCTCCTACGAGCAGTACTTC. Protein product: CASEGSGRALSSYEQYF.

This chain links TRBV28 with TRBJ1-2; 9 nucleotides agree with TRBD1. This CDR3 spans 12 amino acids. Germline V gene sequence: CDR1 MDHEN, CDR2 SYDVKM. V shed 8 bases and J 6 bases; nucleotides not matched to a gene: 4. The CDR3 nucleotides read TGTGCCAGCCGGACAGGGGCTCATGGCTACACCTTC. This sequence encodes CASRTGAHGYTF.

The chain uses TRBV28 and TRBJ1-1; D is perhaps TRBD1 (6 bases). Per the germline V gene, CDR1 is MDHEN and CDR2 is SYDVKM. The CDR3 spans 13 residues. Trimming removed 6 bases at V and 3 bases at J, with 11 bases between. CDR3 residues: CASRSRQDTEAFF. Here the CDR3 DNA reads TGTGCCAGCAGATCGAGACAGGACACTGAAGCTTTCTTT.

V is TRBV6-2 or TRBV6-3 and J is TRBJ1-5; D may be TRBD1 (6 bases). The germline V and J ends were trimmed by 2 bases and 3 bases, with 11 bases remaining between them. Germline CDR1 and CDR2: MNHEY and SVGEGT. The CDR3 runs to 15 residues. CDR3 bases: TGTGCCAGCAGTTACGCAGGGGAGAACAATCAGCCCCAGCATTTT. This sequence encodes CASSYAGENNQPQHF.

The CDR3 sequence: CASSAPKGQGRNQPQHF. The CDR3 DNA is TGTGCCAGCAGCGCCCCGAAGGGGCAGGGGCGGAATCAGCCCCAGCATTTT. The chain recombines TRBV6-1 with TRBJ1-5; D might be TRBD1 (6 bases). Germline V gives CDR1 MNHNS, CDR2 SASEGT. This CDR3 comprises 17 residues. The V end was cut by 6 bases, the J end by 4 bases, with 22 bases between.

The CDR3: CSVASRAWAEPEAFF. The CDR3 bases are TGCAGCGTTGCTTCTAGGGCCTGGGCCGAGCCTGAAGCTTTCTTT. The J gene is TRBJ1-1, the V gene TRBV29-1; D is undetermined. Trimming took off 4 bases at V and 6 bases at J, with 21 bases between the two ends. Germline V gene lookup returns CDR1 SQVTM and CDR2 ANQGSEA. This CDR3 is 15 amino acids long.

The J gene is TRBJ2-1, the V gene TRBV7-9; perhaps D is TRBD1 or TRBD2 (5 bases each). Per germline, CDR1 SEHNR and CDR2 FQNEAQ (reference sequence). Deletions cut 1 base from V and 4 bases from J, with 14 bases between. This CDR3 has 16 residues. CDR3 in amino acids: CASSLVEGRRYNEQFF. The DNA for the CDR3 is TGTGCCAGCAGCTTAGTTGAGGGGAGAAGGTACAATGAGCAGTTCTTC.

The chain links TRBV19 to TRBJ1-3; D not certain. Germline loops: CDR1 LNHDA, CDR2 SQIVND (reference sequence). Trimming removed 8 bases from V and 0 bases from J, with 11 bases in between. The CDR3 spans 14 residues. The CDR3 DNA sequence: TGTGCCAGTGGCACCGTACCCTCTGGAAACACCATATATTTT. Translation: CASGTVPSGNTIYF.

The J gene is TRBJ1-5, the V gene TRBV24-1; 9 bases match TRBD1. V lost 3 bases, J lost 4 bases, and 3 bases stayed unmatched. The CDR3 is 15 residues long. Per the germline V gene, CDR1 is KGHDR and CDR2 is SFDVKD. The CDR3 here is CATSDPGQGNQPQHF. As DNA, the CDR3 is TGTGCCACCAGTGATCCGGGACAGGGTAATCAGCCCCAGCATTTT.